One sample yielded the 10 T cell receptor beta chains listed below, sequenced in a study of PD-L1 blockade in urothelial cancer. The data were produced by immunoSEQ multiplex PCR, yet TCRdb's version contains in-frame clones alone and is incomplete. The sample lists tens of thousands of clones; under 90% were seen once. The time point was: peripheral blood 6 weeks after treatment start. The material was PBMCs, obtained around atezolizumab (anti-PD-L1) treatment. The receptors were sampled from an older man with urothelial cancer.

This clone was seen just once. The rearrangement links TRBV11-2 to TRBJ1-1; possibly TRBD1 for D (5 bases). The V end lost 2 bases, the J end lost 7 bases, and 11 bases lay between the germline ends. Germline values: CDR1 SGHAT, CDR2 FQNNGV. This CDR3 comprises 13 residues. CDR3 region: CASSLRGGDEAFF. CDR3 DNA sequence: TGTGCCAGCAGCTTACGGGGGGGGGATGAAGCTTTCTTT.

The chain employs TRBV5-1 and TRBJ2-7, with a weak D call TRBD2 (6 bases). Germline V gene lookup returns CDR1 SGHRS and CDR2 YFSETQ. This CDR3 contains 15 residues. Trimming removed 4 bases from V and 6 bases from J, with 20 bases in between. The CDR3 sequence is CASSPGAGIPTEQYF. The CDR3 DNA reads as TGCGCCAGCAGCCCTGGGGCGGGAATACCGACCGAGCAGTACTTC.

The chain links TRBV5-1 to TRBJ2-7; 10 bases are shared with TRBD1. This CDR3 is 15 amino acids long. Germline V CDR1 and CDR2: SGHRS, YFSETQ. The trim removed 0 bases at V and 6 bases at J, leaving 6 bases unmatched. The CDR3 loop reads CASSLVPGQGREQYF. The CDR3, as DNA: TGCGCCAGCAGCTTGGTACCGGGACAGGGGCGCGAGCAGTACTTC.

The chain recombines TRBV19 with TRBJ1-5; D remains ambiguous. The CDR3 consists of 17 residues. Germline-derived CDR1 and CDR2 are LNHDA and SQIVND (reference sequence). Trimming removed 2 bases from V and 4 bases from J, with 18 bases in between. CDR3 loop: CASSIIMGGEGNQPQHF. CDR3 DNA: TGTGCCAGTAGTATAATCATGGGCGGGGAAGGAAATCAGCCCCAGCATTTT.

DNA of the CDR3: TGTGCCATCGGGGACTCTTCCTCTGGAAACACCATATATTTT. Its translation is CAIGDSSSGNTIYF. The chain carries TRBV10-3 and TRBJ1-3, with D perhaps TRBD1 (5 bases). Germline-derived CDR1 and CDR2 are ENHRY and SYGVKD. The CDR3 runs 14 residues. The V and J ends lost 8 bases and 0 bases respectively, with 11 bases between them.

This chain joins TRBV28 and TRBJ2-1; 10 bases agree with TRBD2. Losses at the gene ends were 7 bases for V and 5 bases for J; bases not matched to a gene: 8. CDR3 size: 15 residues. Germline values: CDR1 MDHEN, CDR2 SYDVKM. The CDR3 bases are TGTGCCAGCACCGTAGGACTAGCGGTGGACAATGAGCAGTTCTTC. Translating it yields CASTVGLAVDNEQFF.

The chain couples TRBV6-5 to TRBJ1-1; the match to TRBD1 covers 8 bases. This CDR3 is built from 14 residues. V lost 8 bases and J lost 4; bases outside the gene matches: 9. Germline V CDR1 and CDR2: MNHEY, SVGAGI. The CDR3 bases are TGTGCCAGCCGTATAACAGGGGGGAGCACTGAAGCTTTCTTT. The encoded protein is CASRITGGSTEAFF.

The V call is TRBV7-6, the J call TRBJ2-2; TRBD2 aligns across 7 bases. Germline loops: CDR1 SGHVS, CDR2 FNYEAQ. V lost 1 base, J lost 5 bases, and 7 bases stayed unmatched. The CDR3 is 16 amino acids. The CDR3 sequence: CASSLVAGAQTGELFF. In DNA form, the CDR3 reads TGTGCCAGCAGCTTAGTGGCGGGAGCGCAAACCGGGGAGCTGTTTTTT.

This clone was seen a single time. The chain links TRBV19 to TRBJ1-1; D call uncertain. The germline V gene encodes CDR1 LNHDA and CDR2 SQIVND (reference sequence). CDR3 length: 14 amino acids. V dropped 0 bases and J dropped 8 bases, with 13 bases sitting between them. The CDR3 sequence is CASSIEGGAAEAFF. DNA of the CDR3: TGTGCCAGTAGTATAGAGGGAGGCGCGGCCGAAGCTTTCTTT.

The sample holds one count of this clone. V gene TRBV5-1 combines with J gene TRBJ1-2; perhaps TRBD1 as D (6 bases). Trimming pared 0 bases from V and 6 bases from J, leaving 18 bases between. Germline values: CDR1 SGHRS, CDR2 YFSETQ. CDR3 length: 16 residues. This chain's CDR3 is CASSLGRGRGVDGYTF. In nucleotides, the CDR3 is TGCGCCAGCAGCTTGGGAAGGGGCAGGGGAGTAGATGGCTACACCTTC.